The 7 T cell receptor beta chains listed next were all sequenced from one sample in a study of graft-versus-host responses after intestinal transplantation. To release intraepithelial and lamina propria lymphocytes, the graft tissue was processed. The assay was immunoSEQ multiplex PCR, and TCRdb's table has in-frame clones only and misses some. Here the sample spans roughly 15,000 clones, around 77% being singletons. Sequencing was performed on ileum tissue, taken roughly 26 days after intestinal transplant. The receptor source for this set is a human patient who received an intestinal transplant, so some T cells may come from the graft donor.

The chain links TRBV5-6 to TRBJ1-2; TRBD1 might be the D (5 bases). CDR3 size: 12 residues. Germline V lookup: CDR1 SGHDT, CDR2 YYEEEE. The ends were cut back, 8 bases at V and 1 base at J, with 9 bases in the middle. CDR3 sequence (DNA): TGTGCCAGTAAGACAGTTAACTATGGCTACACCTTC. Amino acid sequence: CASKTVNYGYTF.

The chain combines TRBV7-6 with TRBJ2-3; D gene uncertain. Trimming removed 5 bases from V and 0 bases from J, with 3 bases in between. Germline V gene data show CDR1 as SGHVS and CDR2 as FNYEAQ. The CDR3 extends over 12 amino acids. CDR3 sequence reads: CASSQSTDTQYF. CDR3 bases: TGTGCCAGCAGCCAAAGCACAGATACGCAGTATTTT.

The rearrangement uses TRBV6-1 and TRBJ1-5, with a possible D match to TRBD1 (6 bases). The germline V and J ends were trimmed by 7 bases and 4 bases, with 11 bases remaining between them. The CDR3 consists of 13 residues. Looked up from germline, CDR1 is MNHNS and CDR2 is SASEGT. Here the CDR3 reads CASMPQGNQPQHF. The CDR3 DNA sequence: TGTGCCAGCATGCCACAGGGTAATCAGCCCCAGCATTTT.

This rearrangement joins TRBV19 to TRBJ1-5; D unclear. The CDR3 has 14 amino acids. Germline V gene lookup returns CDR1 LNHDA and CDR2 SQIVND (reference sequence). Between the trimmed V and J ends, which lost 6 bases and 0 bases, there was a span of 9 bases. CDR3 residues: CASRRQNSNQPQHF. The CDR3 DNA reads as TGTGCCAGTAGGAGGCAAAATAGCAATCAGCCCCAGCATTTT.

This clone was counted a single time. V usage is TRBV30 and J usage is TRBJ1-1; the D gene is possibly TRBD1 (5 bases). The CDR3 has 11 residues. Germline CDR1 reads GTSNPN; CDR2 reads SVGIG (reference sequence). Trimming left V 3 bases short and J 4 bases short, with 6 bases between. CDR3 sequence: CAWRGVTEAFF. As DNA, the CDR3 is TGTGCCTGGAGAGGGGTCACTGAAGCTTTCTTT.

This clone was seen once. The chain carries TRBV6-1 and TRBJ2-1; 10 nucleotides align to TRBD2. Unmatched junction bases numbered 6, after V lost 0 bases and J lost 1 base. The CDR3 runs 18 residues. Germline-derived CDR1 and CDR2 are MNHNS and SASEGT. The DNA of the CDR3 is TGTGCCAGCAGTGAAGCCCGGGGTAGCGGGGGGTCCTACAATGAGCAGTTCTTC. It encodes CASSEARGSGGSYNEQFF.

This clone was observed a few times. The chain links TRBV7-2 to TRBJ2-3, with a weak D call TRBD1 (5 bases). V lost 3 bases and J 0 bases, leaving 13 bases between the germline ends. Germline CDR1 is SGHTA and CDR2 is FQGNSA. The CDR3 is 16 amino acids. The DNA of the CDR3 is TGTGCCAGCAGCTTTTACAGGCAAGCTAGCACAGATACGCAGTATTTT. It is translated as CASSFYRQASTDTQYF.